This T cell receptor beta chain appears in the sequencing data of a study of vaccination and CD4 T cells after COVID-19. Study-level background: Control cultures received a CEFX pool, an HIV-1 Nef pool, or no peptide.

Sample treatment: approximately nine-day PBMC culture with coronavirus spike peptide pools or control peptides (ViraFEST assay). With the Oncomine TCR Beta short-read assay, DNA from cultured CD4+ T cells was sequenced. Genomic DNA was extracted from cultured CD4+ T cells. TCRdb fed the PCR reads into MiXCR, producing one record per CDR3 protein. Here the sample spans under 25,000 distinct CDR3 sequences, around 66% being singletons. Germline V gives CDR1 MDHEN, CDR2 SYDVKM. V shed 6 bases and J 1 base; nucleotides not matched to a gene: 6. The CDR3 consists of 14 residues. This clonotype was counted only a few times. Its antigen is unidentified. Study-level results: Spike mono-reactivity applied to 304 of 307 vaccine-specific clones detected in convalescent patients.

The TCR was taken from a human donor who had recovered from COVID-19. The sequenced material came from CD4+ T cells from blood, cultured in vitro. This chain uses TRBV28 with TRBJ2-7; 7 bases align to TRBD2. The CDR3 reads CASSLGLDSYEQYF. CDR3 nucleotides: TGTGCCAGCAGCCTTGGACTAGATTCCTACGAGCAGTACTTC.